The 6 T cell receptor beta chains below come from one sample, sequenced in a study of T cells after yellow fever vaccination. A single record per CDR3 protein comes from TCRdb applying MiXCR to the 5' RACE reads. The data show approximately 300,000 distinct CDR3 sequences, with under 15% seen just once and 0.45% to 0.65% held by the top ten. This material consisted of CD4+ T cells sorted from PBMCs, taken 45 days after the yellow fever booster vaccination. These TCRs come from a man under 40 who received the YFV17D yellow fever vaccine.

This clonotype was seen repeatedly, ten times or more. The CDR3 sequence: CSARAGGRTTGELFF. CDR3 nucleotides: TGCAGTGCTCGGGCGGGAGGGCGAACCACCGGGGAGCTGTTTTTT. The V and J genes are TRBV20-1 and TRBJ2-2; TRBD2 matches at 9 bases. CDR3 length: 15 amino acids. V shed 5 bases, J shed 4 bases, and the junction held 8 bases outside the gene matches. The germline V gene has CDR1 DFQATT and CDR2 SNEGSKA (reference sequence).

The genes are TRBV20-1 and TRBJ2-7; the match to TRBD2 covers 12 bases. This CDR3 contains 14 residues. Germline lookup yields CDR1 DFQATT and CDR2 SNEGSKA (reference sequence). Germline trimming cut 1 base from V and 12 bases from J; bases unmatched to any gene: 10. This CDR3 is CSARATSGSGRVYF. The CDR3 bases are TGCAGTGCTAGAGCGACTAGCGGGAGCGGTAGGGTGTACTTC.

The chain carries TRBV20-1 and TRBJ2-3, with TRBD1 as a possible D gene (6 bases). V was shortened by 3 bases and J by 6 bases, with 7 bases between the two germline ends. Germline assignment: CDR1 DFQATT and CDR2 SNEGSKA (reference sequence). CDR3 size: 11 residues. CDR3 amino acids: CSARRGDTQYF. The CDR3 bases are TGCAGTGCTAGGAGGGGGGATACGCAGTATTTT.

The chain couples TRBV20-1 to TRBJ2-3; TRBD2 matches at 8 bases. Trimming cost V 1 base and J 1 base; bases outside gene matches: 7. Germline V lookup: CDR1 DFQATT, CDR2 SNEGSKA (reference sequence). This CDR3 has 16 residues. The CDR3 is CSARGLGLDGTDTQYF. DNA for the CDR3: TGCAGTGCTAGAGGTTTGGGACTAGACGGCACAGATACGCAGTATTTT.

The chain recombines TRBV7-8 with TRBJ2-7; TRBD2 aligns across 9 bases. Germline CDR1 and CDR2: SGHVS and FQNEAQ. Trimming at V came to 7 bases and at J to 6 bases, leaving 7 bases not matched to a gene. The CDR3 sequence is 13 residues long. CDR3: CASNPGLASEQYF. The CDR3 nucleotides read TGTGCCAGCAACCCGGGACTAGCTTCCGAGCAGTACTTC.

In this sample, this clonotype turned up many times. This sequence joins TRBV20-1 and TRBJ2-7; 11 nucleotides match TRBD1. There are 14 residues in the CDR3. V lost 6 bases, J lost 5 bases, and 9 bases stayed unmatched. Per germline, CDR1 DFQATT and CDR2 SNEGSKA (reference sequence). CDR3 coding DNA: TGCAGTGCCAGGGTGGACAGGGGGCGCGACGAGCAGTACTTC. It specifies CSARVDRGRDEQYF.